This paragraph reports one TCR beta chain. This table comes from immunoSEQ multiplex PCR, and its TCRdb copy is limited to in-frame clones, with some not included. Among approximately 190,000 clones listed, roughly four fifths were seen once. The data were obtained in a study of blood T cell repertoires in COVID-19. Sequencing used peripheral blood. The clonotype originates from a woman in her 40s with acute or convalescent COVID-19.

The CDR3 loop is CASSGRYYSNQPQHF. CDR3 sequence (DNA): TGTGCCAGTAGTGGCCGCTACTATAGCAATCAGCCCCAGCATTTT. This sequence joins TRBV19 and TRBJ1-5; D is unresolved. This CDR3 is built from 15 residues. The germline V gene encodes CDR1 LNHDA and CDR2 SQIVND (reference sequence). Trimming took off 5 bases at V and 0 bases at J, with 11 bases between the two ends.